This TCR beta chain was identified in a study of Ad26.COV2.S vaccination and SARS-CoV-2 variants. Study context: A COV1001 Ad26.COV2.S trial-arm participant provided the sample. Into the muscle, Ad26.COV2.S was dosed once or twice, 56 days apart.

General observations from the study: Greater spike-specific TCR breadth was seen in vaccine recipients than in placebo recipients. There was reportedly substantial breadth in spike-specific CD8+ and CD4+ T cell responses after vaccination.

Treatment indicated: around 19 received Ad26.COV2.S at low or high dose, single or two shots; about 5 received placebo; per-sample allocation not given. Samples came from day 63 after the first vaccine or placebo injection. As regards this clone: The antigen remains unidentified.

Trimming took off 5 bases at V and 2 bases at J, with 17 bases between the two ends. Germline lookup yields CDR1 SGHTA and CDR2 FQGTGA. The CDR3 contains 16 residues. Repertoires were generated with immunoSEQ multiplex PCR, while TCRdb's copy carries only in-frame clones and drops some. The repertoire holds approximately 410,000 clones, with roughly 88% as singletons. The chain recombines TRBV7-3 with TRBJ2-3; D may be TRBD1 (6 bases). This specimen was peripheral blood, taken in a trial of Ad26.COV2.S vaccine versus placebo. The sequence was collected from a person between 18 and 59 years old who received the Ad26.COV2.S COVID-19 vaccine or a placebo. Written as DNA, the CDR3 is TGTGCCAGCAGCCCAGCGACAGGAGCAATCACAGATACGCAGTATTTT. It is translated as CASSPATGAITDTQYF.